This T cell receptor (beta chain) was profiled in a study of blood T cell repertoires in COVID-19. At the level of the study: Material from acute and convalescent COVID-19 was sourced from the United States, Italy and Spain. The cDNA or gDNA used as material had been derived from T cells, B-cell-depleted T cells, or PBMCs.

V lost 5 bases to trimming and J lost 6 bases, with 11 bases between them. The V gene's germline CDR1 is MDHEN and CDR2 SYDVKM. CDR3 size: 14 residues. The authors' processing: Amplified reference gene primers provided the basis for estimating nucleated cell counts. Libraries were prepared by immunoSEQ multiplex PCR; TCRdb keeps only in-frame clonotypes and omits some of them. V and J calls and clone size are as listed in that table; D and trimming were resolved from the DNA. The table lists about 110,000 clones, about three quarters of them singletons, with approximately 6.3% in the top ten. This TCR was sampled from a man of 80 years or more with acute or convalescent COVID-19. V and J are TRBV28 and TRBJ1-6; possible D gene TRBD1, 6 bases. The sample consisted of peripheral blood. The CDR3 DNA reads TGTGCCAGCAGTCGGTCCAGGGGTAATTCACCCCTCCACTTT. Translation gives CASSRSRGNSPLHF.